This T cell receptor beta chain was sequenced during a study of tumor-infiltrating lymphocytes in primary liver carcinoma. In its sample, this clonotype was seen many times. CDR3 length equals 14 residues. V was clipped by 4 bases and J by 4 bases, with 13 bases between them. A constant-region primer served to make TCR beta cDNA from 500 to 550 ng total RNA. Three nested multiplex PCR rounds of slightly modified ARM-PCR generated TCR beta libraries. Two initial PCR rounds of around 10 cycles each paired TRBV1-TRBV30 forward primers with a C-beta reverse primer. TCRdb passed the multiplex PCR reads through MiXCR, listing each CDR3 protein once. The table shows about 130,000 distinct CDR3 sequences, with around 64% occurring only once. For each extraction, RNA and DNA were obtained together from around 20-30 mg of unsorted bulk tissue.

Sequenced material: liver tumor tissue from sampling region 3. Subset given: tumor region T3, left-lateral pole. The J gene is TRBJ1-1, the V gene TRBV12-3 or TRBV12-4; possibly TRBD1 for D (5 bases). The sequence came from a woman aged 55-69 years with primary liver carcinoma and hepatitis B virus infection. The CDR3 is CASSSRGGGTEAFF. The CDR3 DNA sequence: TGTGCCAGCAGTTCCCGGGGGGGGGGCACTGAAGCTTTCTTT.